This T cell receptor beta chain was retrieved from a study of cytomegalovirus exposure and HLA in healthy donors. Across the study: Unique TCRs from HLA-typed donors, around 79 million of them, were held in an early data release.

The CDR3 totals 14 residues. The V gene end was trimmed by 6 bases and the J gene end by 5 bases; junction bases not matched to a gene: 2. Germline assignment: CDR1 LNHNV and CDR2 YYDKDF (reference sequence). Worth noting for this clone: The antigen remains undetermined.

Overall study results and limits: Researchers reported from a later analysis that most CMV-associated TCR beta chains appeared HLA-restricted. The study recorded some 160 TCR beta chains that were cytomegalovirus-associated.

With 60 Vbeta and 13 Jbeta primers, the PCR was carried out. TCRdb keeps only in-frame clones here, not all; method: immunoSEQ multiplex PCR. The repertoire holds approximately 170,000 clones, with 75% to 90% as singletons. The gene calls are TRBV15 and TRBJ1-5, with TRBD1 identical over 12 bases. Specimen: PBMCs. The source is a boy between 2 and 10 years old in good health and CMV-seronegative. CDR3 coding DNA: TGTGCCACCAGGGGGACAGGGGGCGATCAGCCCCAGCATTTT. This gives the protein CATRGTGGDQPQHF.